This T cell receptor (beta chain) is drawn from a study of blood T cell repertoires in COVID-19. On the study more broadly: Acute and convalescent COVID-19 specimens originated in the United States, Italy and Spain. T cells, B-cell-depleted T cells, or PBMCs supplied cDNA or gDNA.

Original data processing: By means of reference gene primer amplification, nucleated cell counts were estimated. TCRdb's table, derived via immunoSEQ multiplex PCR, lists solely in-frame clones and lacks some. V and J calls and clone size are given by that table; D and trimming were obtained from the DNA. This repertoire shows some 300,000 clones, 80% to 90% found once; its top ten account for 6% to 8%. The CDR3 is made up of 17 amino acids. Trimming at V came to 2 bases and at J to 5 bases, leaving 13 bases not matched to a gene. Germline loops: CDR1 SGHKS, CDR2 YYEKEE (reference sequence). Seattle-derived patients entered the study during active infection and were followed longitudinally.

Sequences were obtained from peripheral blood. This chain uses TRBV5-5 with TRBJ2-7; 10 bases map to TRBD1. The origin of this receptor is a woman in her fifties or sixties with COVID-19, enrolled during active disease. The CDR3 nucleotides are TGTGCCAGCAGCTTTGATTCTGTAACCGGGACAGGGGACGAGCAGTACTTC. Translation gives CASSFDSVTGTGDEQYF.